The text below deals with one T cell receptor (beta chain). The data were taken from a study of blood T cell repertoires in COVID-19. Looking at the study overall: COVID-19 samples collected from the United States, Italy and Spain covered acute and convalescent phases. PBMCs, B-cell-depleted T cells, or T cells provided the cDNA or gDNA that made up the material.

Participant age was about 18 to 89 years, and participants resided in roughly 24 US areas. The germline V gene has CDR1 SGHNT and CDR2 YENEEA. This CDR3 comprises 14 residues. V lost 4 bases to trimming and J lost 11 bases, with 18 bases between them. Methods used by the authors: Amplification of reference gene primers was used by the study to estimate nucleated cell counts. The table came from immunoSEQ multiplex PCR; TCRdb's copy has only in-frame clones and leaves some out. That table supplies the V and J calls and clone size; D and trimming were determined from the DNA. The sample holds roughly 250,000 clones, 70% to 90% seen once.

The sequencing input was PBMCs or T cells enriched from blood (not recorded which). J is TRBJ2-1 and V is TRBV11-3; tentative D call: TRBD1 (6 bases). The sequence derives from a woman aged 40 to 50 with acute COVID-19. CDR3 sequence (DNA): TGTGCCAGCAGCTCCGGGGACCCCGGGACAAAGCAGTTCTTC. Amino acid sequence: CASSSGDPGTKQFF.